These T cell receptor beta chains were read from a single sample in a study of PD-1 blockade in mismatch repair-deficient tumors. Using immunoSEQ multiplex PCR, the repertoire was profiled, and TCRdb retains in-frame clones only, with some absent. The table shows 130,000 or so clones, with roughly nine tenths occurring only once. The specimen comprised peripheral blood, sampled 44 weeks after starting pembrolizumab. The receptors were gathered from an adult with mismatch repair-deficient cancer. Each CDR3 is given with its conserved first and last residue. A D gene is named only where the DNA matches it firmly. Some rows mark clone size as missing; the rest say once, few, many or name a class of expanded clone.

d_gene	abundance	v_gene	j_gene	CDR3nt	CDR3aa
TRBD1	.	TRBV10-3	TRBJ2-7	TGTGCCATCAGTGAGCCCCGGGACAGCCCCTACGAGCAGTACTTC	CAISEPRDSPYEQYF
TRBD2	.	TRBV7-8	TRBJ2-1	TGTGCCAGCAGCTCACCCGGCGGGAGAAGGAACAATGAGCAGTTCTTC	CASSSPGGRRNNEQFF
.	.	TRBV19	TRBJ2-1	TGTGCCAGTAGTACAGACCTAGGGCCCTACAATGAGCAGTTCTTC	CASSTDLGPYNEQFF
.	.	TRBV6-1	TRBJ1-1	TGTGCCAGCAGCCAGGCGCCGTACACTGAAGCTTTCTTT	CASSQAPYTEAFF
TRBD1	.	TRBV7-2	TRBJ2-3	TGTGCCAGCGGGGAGAGACAGGGTGGTGCAGATACGCAGTATTTT	CASGERQGGADTQYF
TRBD1	.	TRBV29-1	TRBJ2-1	TGCAGCTCTCGGACAGGGGGCGCCTACAATGAGCAGTTCTTC	CSSRTGGAYNEQFF
.	.	TRBV5-1	TRBJ1-1	TGCGCCAGCAGCTTGGGGCAGGGTGGGTCGGGAAACACTGAAGCTTTCTTT	CASSLGQGGSGNTEAFF
.	.	TRBV21-1	TRBJ1-2	TGTGCCAGCAGCAAAGGTGGCAGGGGACGGGACTATGGCTACACCTTC	CASSKGGRGRDYGYTF
.	.	TRBV11-3	TRBJ2-3	TGTGCCAGCAGCTTAGGTACGGCTAGCGTCAGGGATACGCAGTATTTT	CASSLGTASVRDTQYF
.	.	TRBV19	TRBJ1-5	TGTGCCAGTAGTATCGGGGCAGATTATCAGCCCCAGCATTTT	CASSIGADYQPQHF
.	once	TRBV5-1	TRBJ2-7	TGCGCCAGCAGCTTGTGGGGCAGGGGCGCTGAAATGCCTACCTACGAGCAGTACTTC	CASSLWGRGAEMPTYEQYF
.	.	TRBV6-5	TRBJ1-2	TGTGCCAGCAGTTACACCCCGGGGGGAGCGACTATTGTCTACACCTTC	CASSYTPGGATIVYTF
.	few	TRBV4-1	TRBJ1-2	TGCGCCAGCAGCCCCGGACAGACCTCAACCTATGGCTACACCTTC	CASSPGQTSTYGYTF
TRBD2	.	TRBV27	TRBJ2-2	TGTGCCAGCAGAGGACTAGTTTTTACCGGGGAGCTGTTTTTT	CASRGLVFTGELFF
TRBD1	.	TRBV5-8	TRBJ2-7	TGTGCCAGCAGCGTAGGGGAGACAGGGGGCCTCACGAAGCAGTACTTC	CASSVGETGGLTKQYF
TRBD1	.	TRBV6-5	TRBJ1-1	TGTGCCAGCAGTTACTCCACAGGGGGGGAAGCTTTCTTT	CASSYSTGGEAFF
TRBD1	.	TRBV27	TRBJ1-5	TGTGCCAGCAGAAATACAGGGGGGAGCAATCAGCCCCAGCATTTT	CASRNTGGSNQPQHF
.	.	TRBV27	TRBJ1-2	TGTGCCAGCAGTTTGGGTCCACCTCGAAACTATGGCTACACCTTC	CASSLGPPRNYGYTF
.	.	TRBV11-2	TRBJ2-3	TGTGCCAGCAGCTTAATCGCGCACACAGATACGCAGTATTTT	CASSLIAHTDTQYF
.	.	TRBV28	TRBJ1-1	TGTGCCAGCAGTTTCGGGTCTTGGGGTCAGAACACTGAAGCTTTCTTT	CASSFGSWGQNTEAFF
TRBD2	.	TRBV4-1	TRBJ2-7	TGCGCCAGCAGCCCATGGGCGGAAGTTGGTCTAGCGGGAGTAGGAAACGAGCAGTACTTC	CASSPWAEVGLAGVGNEQYF
.	.	TRBV15	TRBJ1-2	TGTGCCACCAGCAGAGATAGGTCCGGGCCCTATGGCTACACCTTC	CATSRDRSGPYGYTF
TRBD1	few	TRBV29-1	TRBJ2-2	TGCAGCGTCCAGGGGGCGTCCGGGGAGCTGTTTTTT	CSVQGASGELFF
TRBD2	.	TRBV18	TRBJ2-2	TGTGCCAGCTCAGTACTAGCGGAGAACACCGGGGAGCTGTTTTTT	CASSVLAENTGELFF
.	few	TRBV4-1	TRBJ2-2	TGCGCCAGCAGCCAAGATGTTAGAAGCCCGATCACCGGGGAGCTGTTTTTT	CASSQDVRSPITGELFF
TRBD1	.	TRBV28	TRBJ2-7	TGTGCCAGCAGTTACCCGACAGGGAGCTCCTACGAGCAGTACTTC	CASSYPTGSSYEQYF
TRBD1	.	TRBV27	TRBJ2-4	TGTGCCAGCAGTCCCGGCCAAGGGGGCACCAAAAACATTCAGTACTTC	CASSPGQGGTKNIQYF
.	.	TRBV19	TRBJ2-1	TGTGCCAGTGATAGCGGTTACAATGAGCAGTTCTTC	CASDSGYNEQFF
.	.	TRBV9	TRBJ2-5	TGTGCCAGCAGCGTAGCTGCAGGGAAAGAGACCCAGTACTTC	CASSVAAGKETQYF
.	.	TRBV13	TRBJ1-1	TGTGCCAGCAGCTTAGGTGACTCTGAAGCTTTCTTT	CASSLGDSEAFF
.	.	TRBV21-1	TRBJ1-5	TGTGCCAGCAGCACCTCTCACGAGACTCTAATCTATAGCAATCAGCCCCAGCATTTT	CASSTSHETLIYSNQPQHF
.	.	TRBV11-2	TRBJ2-3	TGTGCCAGCACCGCCCGGCGCGGGGTATTCGGGAGAACAGATACGCAGTATTTT	CASTARRGVFGRTDTQYF
.	.	TRBV6-1	TRBJ2-1	TGTGCCAGCAGTGCGGCGGTCCTTGCCGCGGATGAGCAGTTCTTC	CASSAAVLAADEQFF
.	.	TRBV7-6	TRBJ2-2	TGTGCCAGCAGCCCGCCCGGAGGATCGCCCACCGGGGAGCTGTTTTTT	CASSPPGGSPTGELFF
.	.	TRBV5-8	TRBJ2-3	TGTGCCAGCAGAAGGAGACAGACAGACACAGATACGCAGTATTTT	CASRRRQTDTDTQYF
.	.	TRBV28	TRBJ2-7	TGTGCCAGCAGTCCCAGGACCGGGACGGGTTTCTACGAGCAGTACTTC	CASSPRTGTGFYEQYF
.	.	TRBV5-6	TRBJ2-7	TGTGCCAGCAGCCAGACAGTCCTCCACGAGCAGTACTTC	CASSQTVLHEQYF
.	.	TRBV4-1	TRBJ1-5	TGCGCCAGCAGCCCCCTGGGGGGGGACGGGTTTCAGCCCCAGCATTTT	CASSPLGGDGFQPQHF
.	.	TRBV10-1	TRBJ2-2	TGCGCCAGCAGCCCTGTGTACACCCTGAACACCGGGGAGCTGTTTTTT	CASSPVYTLNTGELFF
.	.	TRBV10-1	TRBJ2-7	TGCGCCAGCAGTGAAGGACGGTACGAGCAGTACTTC	CASSEGRYEQYF
.	.	TRBV28	TRBJ2-3	TGTGCCAGCAGTTTAGTGAGCACAGATACGCAGTATTTT	CASSLVSTDTQYF
TRBD1	.	TRBV7-2	TRBJ1-2	TGTGCCAGCAGCTTGACAGGGGGCCCGGTTGGCTACACCTTC	CASSLTGGPVGYTF
TRBD1	.	TRBV6-1	TRBJ2-7	TGTGCCAGCGTTCCGGGACAGTCCTACGAGCAGTACTTC	CASVPGQSYEQYF
TRBD2	.	TRBV7-9	TRBJ2-3	TGTGCCAGCAGCTTAGCGACTAGCGGGAGCCCAGATACGCAGTATTTT	CASSLATSGSPDTQYF
.	.	TRBV28	TRBJ1-2	TGTGCCAGCAGCTCGATAGTACCCGACAGGCACTTC	CASSSIVPDRHF
.	.	TRBV30	TRBJ2-3	TGTGCCCGAACAGAACGGGGCACAGATACGCAGTATTTT	CARTERGTDTQYF